Reported below is one T cell receptor (beta chain). The CDR3 covers 15 residues. Trimming stripped 4 bases from V and 9 bases from J, with 16 bases between. Germline CDR1 is MDHEN and CDR2 is SYDVKM. This record comes from a study of blood T cell repertoires in COVID-19. Study overall: Researchers got acute and convalescent COVID-19 samples from the United States, Italy and Spain.

Under the authors' procedure: By means of reference gene primer amplification, nucleated cell counts were estimated. The repertoire was sequenced with immunoSEQ multiplex PCR; TCRdb's copy has only in-frame clones and lacks some. That table gives V, J and clone size, and the DNA gave D and trimming. The top ten hold 15% to 20% of the sample, which has approximately 180,000 clones, roughly 84% seen once. Seattle patient enrollment occurred during active infection, with longitudinal follow-up thereafter. Input material: peripheral blood. The receptor comes from a person between 70 and 80 years old with COVID-19, enrolled during active disease. This chain uses TRBV28 with TRBJ1-6; D may be TRBD1 (6 bases). The CDR3 nucleotides read TGTGCCAGCAGTTATGCGACAGGCCCTGGTTCACCCCTCCACTTT. Its translation: CASSYATGPGSPLHF. Variable domain in full (rest from reference TRBV28 and TRBJ1-6): DVKVTQSSRYLVKRTGEKVFLECVQDMDHENMFWYRQDPGLGLRLIYFSYDVKMKEKGDIPEGYSVSREKKERFSLILESASTNQTSMYLCASSYATGPGSPLHFGNGTRLTVT.